This T cell receptor beta chain is drawn from a study of OX40 agonist ivuxolimab in advanced cancers. Study-level information: Patients in the trial were receiving intravenous ivuxolimab every 2 weeks, at doses of 0.01 to 10 mg/kg. Study-level findings and limits: CD4+ T cells averaged fewer expanded clones than CD8+ T cells. Certain nonresponding patients likewise had low normalized T-cell clonal expansion.

As to this clone: Antigen unknown.

The assay was immunoSEQ multiplex PCR, and TCRdb's table has in-frame clones only and misses some. This sample has roughly 100,000 clones; about 87% occur once, and the top ten carry about 7.2%. The material was CD4+ or CD8+ T cells sorted from blood, obtained in a trial of the OX40 agonist ivuxolimab. The sequence came from an adult with an advanced solid tumor such as melanoma, head and neck, liver or kidney cancer.

The DNA of the CDR3 is TGCGCCAGCTCAGGCGTCTTCATATGGGGCTACACCTTC. Residues: CASSGVFIWGYTF. The chain couples TRBV10-2 to TRBJ1-2; D gene unclear. The CDR3 contains 13 residues. Trimming stripped 8 bases from V and 8 bases from J, with 18 bases between. In germline, CDR1 is WSHSY, CDR2 SAAADI.